The rows below give T cell receptor beta chains drawn from one sample of a study of blood T cell repertoires in COVID-19. Repertoires were generated with immunoSEQ multiplex PCR, while TCRdb's copy carries only in-frame clones and drops some. The sample gives 45,000 to 50,000 clones, 75% to 85% of which show up once; 7.5% to 9.5% is in the top ten. The sequencing input was peripheral blood. Receptors originate from a man older than 75 in a cohort sampled during active COVID-19. The CDR3 runs from the conserved cysteine through the conserved F or W. The D gene is left open where the match is weak. A clone size is listed for some rows: how often the clone was seen (once, few, many), or a class if it is expanded.

CDR3 DNA,CDR3 protein,V gene,J gene,clone size,D gene
TGCGCCAGCAGCTTGGGAAGGGGGTTAGGCACAGATACGCAGTATTTT,CASSLGRGLGTDTQYF,TRBV5-1,TRBJ2-3,.,.
TGCGCCAGCAGCCTAGCGGGCGCCCTCTCCTACGAGCAGTACTTC,CASSLAGALSYEQYF,TRBV10-2,TRBJ2-7,.,TRBD2
TGTGCCAGTAGGGACAGAGACAATCAGCCCCAGCATTTT,CASRDRDNQPQHF,TRBV19,TRBJ1-5,.,.
TGTGCCATCAGGGAAGGGACTAGCGGGGGCACAGATACGCAGTATTTT,CAIREGTSGGTDTQYF,TRBV10-3,TRBJ2-3,once,TRBD2
TGTGCCAGCAGCACGGAGACCCGAATTGGAGCTTTCTTT,CASSTETRIGAFF,TRBV5-6,TRBJ1-1,.,.
TGTGCCAGCAGCGTAGGCGGGAAATACGAGCAGTACTTC,CASSVGGKYEQYF,TRBV9,TRBJ2-7,few,.
TGTGCCAGCAGCGGTCGGAGCCACCAGACCCAGTACTTC,CASSGRSHQTQYF,TRBV7-8,TRBJ2-5,.,.
TGTGCCAGCAGCCAAGATCTTCCTAGCGGAGCATCGAACACCGGGGAGCTGTTTTTT,CASSQDLPSGASNTGELFF,TRBV4-2,TRBJ2-2,.,TRBD2
TGTGCCAGAAGCGGGGGACTAGCGGGGATCACAGATACGCAGTATTTT,CARSGGLAGITDTQYF,TRBV5-3,TRBJ2-3,.,TRBD2
TGTGCCAGCAGGCCGGGACTAGGAGAAGATACGCAGTATTTT,CASRPGLGEDTQYF,TRBV27,TRBJ2-3,.,TRBD2
TGCGCCAGCAGTCCAGCAGGGATCTACAATGAGCAGTTCTTC,CASSPAGIYNEQFF,TRBV10-1,TRBJ2-1,.,.
TGTGCCAGTAGTATTATGACAGGGGGCACAGATACGCAGTATTTT,CASSIMTGGTDTQYF,TRBV19,TRBJ2-3,.,TRBD1
TGCGCCAGCAGCCTGCCGACAGGGGGCGATGAGCAGTTCTTC,CASSLPTGGDEQFF,TRBV5-1,TRBJ2-1,.,TRBD1
TGTGCCAGCAAATCCGGGACAGGGTTCGTCGAGCAGTACTTC,CASKSGTGFVEQYF,TRBV27,TRBJ2-7,.,TRBD1
TGTGCCAGCAGCCGCACACAGGGGACTGAAGCTTTCTTT,CASSRTQGTEAFF,TRBV27,TRBJ1-1,.,TRBD1
TGCGCCAGCAGGAGCTTAGGACTATCGTCTGATACGCAGTATTTT,CASRSLGLSSDTQYF,TRBV4-1,TRBJ2-3,few,.
TGCGCCAGCAGCTTGGGTCAGGTGATAGGCGGGGAGCTGTTTTTT,CASSLGQVIGGELFF,TRBV5-1,TRBJ2-2,once,.
TGTGCCTGGAGTGTACGGTCAGGACTCGAGACCCAGTACTTC,CAWSVRSGLETQYF,TRBV30,TRBJ2-5,.,.
TGTGCCAGCAGCGCCTACGAGCAGTACTTC,CASSAYEQYF,TRBV2,TRBJ2-7,.,.
TGCGCCAGCAGCTCCAATCACAACTCTGGAAACACCATATATTTT,CASSSNHNSGNTIYF,TRBV5-1,TRBJ1-3,few,.
TGTGCCAGCAGCTTAGAAGGGGTTGGGACTGAAGCTTTCTTT,CASSLEGVGTEAFF,TRBV11-2,TRBJ1-1,.,.
TGCAGTGCTAGAGCCATGACAGACCAGTACTTC,CSARAMTDQYF,TRBV20-1,TRBJ2-5,.,.
TGTGCCAGCAGTTTTCAGGGGGCATACTATGGCTACACCTTC,CASSFQGAYYGYTF,TRBV28,TRBJ1-2,.,TRBD1
TGTGCCAGCAGCCCCCAGGGCCAACTCACGGGGGAGCTGTTTTTT,CASSPQGQLTGELFF,TRBV6-2/TRBV6-3,TRBJ2-2,.,.
TGTGCCAGCAGCCGTGGCAGCGGAGGAGAGCAGTACTTC,CASSRGSGGEQYF,TRBV9,TRBJ2-7,once,.
TGTGCCAGCAGTTATGCGGGGTCCAGCACAGATACGCAGTATTTT,CASSYAGSSTDTQYF,TRBV6-2/TRBV6-3,TRBJ2-3,.,.